This T cell receptor beta chain was captured by sequencing in a study of CD8 T cells in ankylosing spondylitis. Whole-study results and caveats: Disease-linked clones, CD8+, were relatively rare in peripheral blood. Among TCR beta sequences, a motif of several highly homologous variants appeared characteristic of ankylosing spondylitis blood. Within matched ankylosing spondylitis synovial fluid, disease-linked clones were reportedly significantly enriched.

Looked up from germline, CDR1 is SGHDT and CDR2 is YYEEEE. V dropped 7 bases and J dropped 3 bases, with 11 bases sitting between them. The CDR3 contains 12 residues. Making use of molecular barcodes, quantitative 5'-RACE generated TCR beta libraries. TCRdb recomputed calls from the 5' RACE reads with MiXCR, one row per CDR3 protein. The data show about 140,000 distinct CDR3 sequences, with around 6.6% seen just once and under 15% held by the top ten. This clonotype was picked up many times. Its specificity is unknown. This TCR came from a female donor with ankylosing spondylitis or in good health (not recorded which). This chain links TRBV5-6 with TRBJ2-7; D unclear. The source material was blood, either unsorted or a sorted T cell fraction (not recorded which). The CDR3 nucleotides are TGTGCCAGCTTTTCTAACGACTACGAGCAGTACTTC. Translation gives CASFSNDYEQYF.